The 11 T cell receptor beta chains below were found in one sample sequenced in a study of blood T cells in healthy people across ages. Then a second PCR, running about 6 to 11 cycles, was carried out with a sample-barcoded 5' primer and a J-beta primer mix. TCRdb called the 5' RACE reads again in MiXCR, with one record for every CDR3 protein. Of around 1,500,000 distinct CDR3 sequences listed, approximately 38% are singletons. Sequencing used blood. These receptors all stem from a woman aged 18-29 years in good health.

The chain joins TRBV29-1 to TRBJ2-3; either TRBD1 or TRBD2 may supply D (5 bases each). V lost 1 base to trimming and J lost 2 bases, with 22 bases between them. Germline assignment: CDR1 SQVTM and CDR2 ANQGSEA. The CDR3 length is 18 residues. In DNA, the CDR3 is TGCAGCGTTGAAGTGGGGCTTGAGGGGTCTTTTTACACAGATACGCAGTATTTT. Its protein is CSVEVGLEGSFYTDTQYF.

This sequence joins TRBV20-1 and TRBJ2-3; D unresolved. The V gene's germline CDR1 is DFQATT and CDR2 SNEGSKA (reference sequence). CDR3 length equals 13 residues. CDR3 residues: CSPFAEREDTQYF. The CDR3 region has the DNA TGCAGCCCCTTTGCGGAGAGAGAAGATACGCAGTATTTT.

This rearrangement joins TRBV20-1 to TRBJ2-3; possible D gene TRBD1, 6 bases. The CDR3 extends over 14 amino acids. Germline V CDR1 and CDR2: DFQATT, SNEGSKA (reference sequence). Between the trimmed V and J ends, which lost 5 bases and 4 bases, there was a span of 16 bases. In nucleotides, the CDR3 is TGCAGTGCTGCATTAGGGACAAAACCAGATACGCAGTATTTT. It codes for CSAALGTKPDTQYF.

The CDR3: CASSYWGDSGYTF. The DNA for the CDR3 is TGTGCCAGCAGTTACTGGGGGGACTCTGGCTACACCTTC. This rearrangement joins TRBV6-5 to TRBJ1-2, with D possibly TRBD1 on 5 matching bases. CDR3 length: 13 residues. V lost 1 base, J lost 7 bases, and 10 bases lay in between. Germline CDR1 reads MNHEY; CDR2 reads SVGAGI.

This clonotype was detected only a few times. The V call is TRBV12-3 or TRBV12-4, the J call TRBJ2-7; possible D gene TRBD2, 5 bases. V was clipped by 3 bases and J by 6 bases, with 24 bases between them. This CDR3 has 17 amino acids. The chain's CDR3 is CASSFRARAESRGEQYF. For the CDR3, the DNA is TGTGCCAGCAGTTTCCGTGCCCGGGCAGAATCTCGGGGCGAGCAGTACTTC.

This clonotype was observed a handful of times. The chain joins TRBV20-1 to TRBJ2-1; D unclear. The CDR3 contains 15 residues. Germline values: CDR1 DFQATT, CDR2 SNEGSKA (reference sequence). V lost 8 bases, J lost 1 base, and 18 bases lay in between. The DNA for the CDR3 is TGCAGTACCTCGGCTTTTGGGTTTTCCTACAATGAGCAGTTCTTC. Protein sequence: CSTSAFGFSYNEQFF.

V usage is TRBV6-5 and J usage is TRBJ2-2; no clear D. The CDR3 totals 13 residues. Germline CDR1 and CDR2: MNHEY and SVGAGI. V lost 2 bases, J lost 5 bases, and 6 bases lay in between. CDR3 in DNA: TGTGCCAGCAGTTACGTCATGACCGGGGAGCTGTTTTTT. Translating it yields CASSYVMTGELFF.

The J gene is TRBJ2-3, the V gene TRBV6-5; TRBD2 matches at 9 bases. The CDR3 has 16 residues. The V and J ends lost 2 bases and 4 bases, in that order; junction bases with no gene match: 7. Germline-derived CDR1 and CDR2 are MNHEY and SVGAGI. The CDR3 nucleotides are TGTGCCAGCAGTTACGCTAGCGGGGTCCCAGCAGATACGCAGTATTTT. It codes for CASSYASGVPADTQYF.

This clonotype showed up just once. One junction end does not reproduce the germline sequence, and a read error may be involved. This chain uses TRBV7-9 with TRBJ2-1; tentative D call: TRBD1 (5 bases). Judging by the DNA end, TRBJ2-7 fits better; the J call may be wrong. CDR1 is SEHNR and CDR2 is FQNEAQ in the germline V gene (reference sequence). The CDR3 consists of 17 residues. As DNA, the CDR3 is TGCGCCAGCAGCTTAGGAAGGGGCACGGAGCCCCACAATGAGCAGTACTTC. Translating it yields CASSLGRGTEPHNEQYF.

The rearrangement links TRBV4-1 to TRBJ2-7; 10 bases map to TRBD2. The trim removed 5 bases at V and 1 base at J, leaving 5 bases unmatched. The CDR3 contains 15 residues. Per the germline V gene, CDR1 is MGHRA and CDR2 is YSYEKL. The CDR3 DNA is TGCGCCAGCAGCTCCCATAGCGGGGGGTCCTACGAGCAGTACTTC. This translates into CASSSHSGGSYEQYF.

This clonotype was detected only a few times. The chain uses TRBV5-5 and TRBJ2-4; D is unclear. The CDR3 is 13 residues long. Germline CDR1 reads SGHKS; CDR2 reads YYEKEE (reference sequence). V lost 1 base and J lost 13, with 15 bases in between. DNA for the CDR3: TGTGCCAGCAGCTTGATTTCATTGCGAGAGCAGTACTTC. This sequence encodes CASSLISLREQYF.